The rows below give T cell receptor beta chains drawn from one sample of a study of blood T cell repertoires in COVID-19. TCRdb keeps only in-frame clones here, not all; method: immunoSEQ multiplex PCR. The profile covers 70,000 to 95,000 clones, with 80% appearing a single time and under 20% taken by the ten largest. The material sequenced was peripheral blood. All receptors derive from a human donor in a cohort sampled during active COVID-19. The CDR3 runs from the conserved cysteine through the conserved F or W. A D gene is named only where the DNA matches it firmly. Rows may omit the clone size; those that give it use once, few, many or a size class.

v_call: TRBV2; j_call: TRBJ1-2; d_call: .; clone_size: .; cdr3_length: 14; cdr3_nt: TGTGCCAGCAGGAAGGGGGGGGCGCTGGATGGCTACACCTTC; cdr3_aa: CASRKGGALDGYTF
v_call: TRBV3-1/TRBV3-2; j_call: TRBJ2-5; d_call: .; clone_size: .; cdr3_length: 13; cdr3_nt: TGTGCCAGCAGCCCCACAACAGGGGAGACCCAGTACTTC; cdr3_aa: CASSPTTGETQYF
v_call: TRBV5-1; j_call: TRBJ1-4; d_call: .; clone_size: many; cdr3_length: 15; cdr3_nt: TGCGCCAGCAGCTTGGGTAGGGGGATCGATGAAAAACTGTTTTTT; cdr3_aa: CASSLGRGIDEKLFF
v_call: TRBV9; j_call: TRBJ2-7; d_call: TRBD2; clone_size: .; cdr3_length: 14; cdr3_nt: TGTGCCAGCAGCTTTTGGACTAGCGACTACGAGCAGTACTTC; cdr3_aa: CASSFWTSDYEQYF
v_call: TRBV7-2; j_call: TRBJ1-2; d_call: .; clone_size: .; cdr3_length: 14; cdr3_nt: TGTGCCAGCAGCTTCAAGGCGGAACCTTATGGCTACACCTTC; cdr3_aa: CASSFKAEPYGYTF
v_call: TRBV29-1; j_call: TRBJ2-2; d_call: .; clone_size: .; cdr3_length: 14; cdr3_nt: TGCAGCGCCGAGGGGGGGGCGGCCACCGGGGAGCTGTTTTTT; cdr3_aa: CSAEGGAATGELFF
v_call: TRBV6-5; j_call: TRBJ1-1; d_call: TRBD1; clone_size: .; cdr3_length: 15; cdr3_nt: TGTGCCAGCAGTACACAGGGGGCAAGGGACACTGAAGCTTTCTTT; cdr3_aa: CASSTQGARDTEAFF
v_call: TRBV5-1; j_call: TRBJ2-7; d_call: TRBD2; clone_size: .; cdr3_length: 15; cdr3_nt: TGCGCCAGCAGCTTGGTAGCGGGGAGTTCCTACGAGCAGTACTTC; cdr3_aa: CASSLVAGSSYEQYF
v_call: TRBV10-3; j_call: TRBJ2-2; d_call: .; clone_size: once; cdr3_length: 15; cdr3_nt: TGTGCCGTAGCCGGACAGAACGCGAACACCGGGGAGCTGTTTTTT; cdr3_aa: CAVAGQNANTGELFF
v_call: TRBV2; j_call: TRBJ1-5; d_call: .; clone_size: few; cdr3_length: 15; cdr3_nt: TGTGCCAGCAGTGAAGTCCAGGCGAACAATCAGCCCCAGCATTTT; cdr3_aa: CASSEVQANNQPQHF
v_call: TRBV3-1/TRBV3-2; j_call: TRBJ2-7; d_call: .; clone_size: .; cdr3_length: 16; cdr3_nt: TGTGCCAGCAGCCCTAGGGACAATCCTCGTTTAAACGAGCAGTACTTC; cdr3_aa: CASSPRDNPRLNEQYF
v_call: TRBV7-8; j_call: TRBJ2-7; d_call: TRBD2; clone_size: once; cdr3_length: 17; cdr3_nt: TGTGCCAGCAGCTTGCTGACTAGCGCCGGTGGTCTCCGTGAGCAGTACTTC; cdr3_aa: CASSLLTSAGGLREQYF
v_call: TRBV3-1/TRBV3-2; j_call: TRBJ1-1; d_call: .; clone_size: .; cdr3_length: 14; cdr3_nt: TGTGCCAGCAGCAATGGACACCTGAACACTGAAGCTTTCTTT; cdr3_aa: CASSNGHLNTEAFF
v_call: TRBV2; j_call: TRBJ2-7; d_call: .; clone_size: once; cdr3_length: 13; cdr3_nt: TGTGCCAGCAGTGCTAATCGAAACCCCGAGCAGTACTTC; cdr3_aa: CASSANRNPEQYF
v_call: TRBV28; j_call: TRBJ1-1; d_call: .; clone_size: .; cdr3_length: 13; cdr3_nt: TGTGCCAGCAGCTTACGGAGAAACACTGAAGCTTTCTTT; cdr3_aa: CASSLRRNTEAFF
v_call: TRBV7-2; j_call: TRBJ2-5; d_call: TRBD1; clone_size: .; cdr3_length: 15; cdr3_nt: TGTGCCAGCAACCGACAGGGGGTGCCAAAAGAGACCCAGTACTTC; cdr3_aa: CASNRQGVPKETQYF
v_call: TRBV6-6; j_call: TRBJ1-6; d_call: .; clone_size: .; cdr3_length: 13; cdr3_nt: TGTGCCAGCAGGCCTGGGGAGTTTTCACCCCTCCACTTT; cdr3_aa: CASRPGEFSPLHF
v_call: TRBV5-1; j_call: TRBJ2-1; d_call: TRBD2; clone_size: .; cdr3_length: 15; cdr3_nt: TGCGCCAGCAGCCTAACTAGCGGGAGTCTCTATGAGCAGTTCTTC; cdr3_aa: CASSLTSGSLYEQFF
v_call: TRBV3-1/TRBV3-2; j_call: TRBJ2-1; d_call: .; clone_size: .; cdr3_length: 13; cdr3_nt: TGTGCCAGCAGCAACCGCGGGACGTCTGAGCAGTTCTTC; cdr3_aa: CASSNRGTSEQFF
v_call: TRBV7-3; j_call: TRBJ2-5; d_call: TRBD2; clone_size: .; cdr3_length: 16; cdr3_nt: TGTGCCAGCAGCTTAGTGGGGACTAGCAGCCAAGAGACCCAGTACTTC; cdr3_aa: CASSLVGTSSQETQYF
v_call: TRBV3-1/TRBV3-2; j_call: TRBJ1-6; d_call: TRBD1; clone_size: large; cdr3_length: 19; cdr3_nt: TGTGCCAGCAGCCAATGGACAGGACTACGTACGAACTATAATTCACCCCTCCACTTT; cdr3_aa: CASSQWTGLRTNYNSPLHF
v_call: TRBV2; j_call: TRBJ2-1; d_call: TRBD1; clone_size: .; cdr3_length: 14; cdr3_nt: TGTGCCAGCCTCCGGGACAGGGGATCGGATGAGCAGTTCTTC; cdr3_aa: CASLRDRGSDEQFF
v_call: TRBV30; j_call: TRBJ1-4; d_call: .; clone_size: few; cdr3_length: 15; cdr3_nt: TGTGCCTGGAGTGCGGAGGGACTCCCTTATGAAAAACTGTTTTTT; cdr3_aa: CAWSAEGLPYEKLFF
v_call: TRBV5-1; j_call: TRBJ1-1; d_call: .; clone_size: .; cdr3_length: 14; cdr3_nt: TGCGCCAGCAGCCAACAGGGTGGGAACACTGAAGCTTTCTTT; cdr3_aa: CASSQQGGNTEAFF
v_call: TRBV6-1; j_call: TRBJ1-1; d_call: .; clone_size: once; cdr3_length: 12; cdr3_nt: TGTGCCAGCAGTGAATATTCCCCTCGGGCTTTCTTT; cdr3_aa: CASSEYSPRAFF
v_call: TRBV12-3/TRBV12-4; j_call: TRBJ2-4; d_call: TRBD1; clone_size: .; cdr3_length: 13; cdr3_nt: TGTGCCAGCAAAAGGGGGCCCAAAAACATTCAGTACTTC; cdr3_aa: CASKRGPKNIQYF
v_call: TRBV19; j_call: TRBJ2-3; d_call: TRBD2; clone_size: .; cdr3_length: 15; cdr3_nt: TGTGCCAGTGCGGTGAGCGGGGGGGTGCGAGATACGCAGTATTTT; cdr3_aa: CASAVSGGVRDTQYF
v_call: TRBV5-4; j_call: TRBJ1-3; d_call: .; clone_size: .; cdr3_length: 13; cdr3_nt: TGTGCCAGCAGCATCGGGCTTCGGGGAACCATATATTTT; cdr3_aa: CASSIGLRGTIYF
v_call: TRBV19; j_call: TRBJ1-1; d_call: TRBD1; clone_size: .; cdr3_length: 15; cdr3_nt: TGTGCCACCTCGGACAGGGGGTTGTGGAACACTGAAGCTTTCTTT; cdr3_aa: CATSDRGLWNTEAFF
v_call: TRBV5-1; j_call: TRBJ2-1; d_call: TRBD1; clone_size: .; cdr3_length: 14; cdr3_nt: TGCGCCAGCAGCAAACAGACAGGGGGCAATGAGCAGTTCTTC; cdr3_aa: CASSKQTGGNEQFF
v_call: TRBV2; j_call: TRBJ2-1; d_call: .; clone_size: .; cdr3_length: 16; cdr3_nt: TGTGCCAGCAGTGAATCGGGGGACTCCTTCTACAATGAGCAGTTCTTC; cdr3_aa: CASSESGDSFYNEQFF
v_call: TRBV3-1/TRBV3-2; j_call: TRBJ2-1; d_call: TRBD2; clone_size: .; cdr3_length: 13; cdr3_nt: TGTGCCAGCAGCCCCAATAGCGGGAAGGAGCAGTTCTTC; cdr3_aa: CASSPNSGKEQFF
v_call: TRBV6-5; j_call: TRBJ1-5; d_call: .; clone_size: once; cdr3_length: 13; cdr3_nt: TGTGCCAGCGGACAGAATAGCAATCAGCCCCAGCATTTT; cdr3_aa: CASGQNSNQPQHF
v_call: TRBV2; j_call: TRBJ2-5; d_call: TRBD1; clone_size: once; cdr3_length: 17; cdr3_nt: TGTGCCAGCGGCAGCCCGGGACAGGGGGCCTCCAAGGAGACCCAGTACTTC; cdr3_aa: CASGSPGQGASKETQYF
v_call: TRBV28; j_call: TRBJ1-5; d_call: .; clone_size: .; cdr3_length: 14; cdr3_nt: TGTGCCAGCAGCCGGTCAGGGGCAGGTCAGCCCCAGCATTTT; cdr3_aa: CASSRSGAGQPQHF
v_call: TRBV15; j_call: TRBJ1-3; d_call: .; clone_size: .; cdr3_length: 15; cdr3_nt: TGTGCCACCAGCAGAGATCAGGGCTCTGGAAACACCATATATTTT; cdr3_aa: CATSRDQGSGNTIYF
v_call: TRBV2; j_call: TRBJ2-1; d_call: .; clone_size: .; cdr3_length: 13; cdr3_nt: TGTGCCAGCAAGGGAGAACTGTACAATGAGCAGTTCTTC; cdr3_aa: CASKGELYNEQFF
v_call: TRBV29-1; j_call: TRBJ1-1; d_call: TRBD1; clone_size: .; cdr3_length: 15; cdr3_nt: TGCAGCGTGTCGGGGACAGGGAAAGCTAGTGCTGAAGCTTTCTTT; cdr3_aa: CSVSGTGKASAEAFF
v_call: TRBV6-1; j_call: TRBJ1-1; d_call: .; clone_size: .; cdr3_length: 13; cdr3_nt: TGTGCCAGCAGTGAAGATCAGGGCAGACAAGCTTTCTTT; cdr3_aa: CASSEDQGRQAFF
v_call: TRBV6-6; j_call: TRBJ1-4; d_call: TRBD1; clone_size: .; cdr3_length: 15; cdr3_nt: TGTGCCAGCAGTTGGACAGGGGGCCGGGCTGAAAAACTGTTTTTT; cdr3_aa: CASSWTGGRAEKLFF
v_call: TRBV5-1; j_call: TRBJ2-1; d_call: TRBD2; clone_size: few; cdr3_length: 16; cdr3_nt: TGCGCCAGCAGCCCCTTAGCGGGAGGGCCTAACAATGAGCAGTTCTTC; cdr3_aa: CASSPLAGGPNNEQFF
v_call: TRBV2; j_call: TRBJ2-3; d_call: TRBD2; clone_size: .; cdr3_length: 20; cdr3_nt: TGTGCCACGTCTTGGGCGGGACTAGCGGGGGCGGCTGGCCCGAAAGATACGCAGTATTTT; cdr3_aa: CATSWAGLAGAAGPKDTQYF
v_call: TRBV5-6; j_call: TRBJ1-2; d_call: .; clone_size: .; cdr3_length: 15; cdr3_nt: TGTGCCAGCAGCTTGGCCCAAACCCGGGGCTATGGCTACACCTTC; cdr3_aa: CASSLAQTRGYGYTF
v_call: TRBV19; j_call: TRBJ2-7; d_call: TRBD2; clone_size: .; cdr3_length: 14; cdr3_nt: TGTGCCAGTAGCGTAGGACTAGCCTCCTACGAGCAGTACTTC; cdr3_aa: CASSVGLASYEQYF
v_call: TRBV6-5; j_call: TRBJ2-5; d_call: .; clone_size: .; cdr3_length: 15; cdr3_nt: TGTGCCAGCTCTAGTCCTGTAGGGGTGGGAGAGACCCAGTACTTC; cdr3_aa: CASSSPVGVGETQYF
v_call: TRBV20-1; j_call: TRBJ2-7; d_call: TRBD2; clone_size: many; cdr3_length: 15; cdr3_nt: TGCAGTGCTAGTAGGCTAGCGGTTGGGGACTACGAGCAGTACTTC; cdr3_aa: CSASRLAVGDYEQYF
v_call: TRBV27; j_call: TRBJ2-3; d_call: TRBD2; clone_size: .; cdr3_length: 15; cdr3_nt: TGTGCCAGCAGTCCCCTCCAGCGGGGGGGGGATACGCAGTATTTT; cdr3_aa: CASSPLQRGGDTQYF
v_call: TRBV5-4; j_call: TRBJ1-5; d_call: TRBD1; clone_size: .; cdr3_length: 15; cdr3_nt: TGTGCCAGCAGCAATGGTGGGACAGGGGATCAGCCCCAGCATTTT; cdr3_aa: CASSNGGTGDQPQHF
v_call: TRBV6-5; j_call: TRBJ2-7; d_call: .; clone_size: .; cdr3_length: 16; cdr3_nt: TGTGCCAGCAGTTTTCATTCCCGGGAGTTCTTCTACGAGCAGTACTTC; cdr3_aa: CASSFHSREFFYEQYF
v_call: TRBV5-1; j_call: TRBJ2-1; d_call: TRBD2; clone_size: .; cdr3_length: 15; cdr3_nt: TGCGCCAGCAGCCCTAGCGGGAACTCCTACAATGAGCAGTTCTTC; cdr3_aa: CASSPSGNSYNEQFF
v_call: TRBV28; j_call: TRBJ1-1; d_call: .; clone_size: once; cdr3_length: 13; cdr3_nt: TGTGCCAGCAGTCTAGCTGAGGCGATCGTAACTTTCTTT; cdr3_aa: CASSLAEAIVTFF
v_call: TRBV19; j_call: TRBJ2-1; d_call: TRBD1; clone_size: once; cdr3_length: 14; cdr3_nt: TGTGCCAGTAGTACGGACAGGGTAAAAGGTGAGCAGTTCTTC; cdr3_aa: CASSTDRVKGEQFF